The next 17 T cell receptor beta chains were all read from a single sample in a study of T cell repertoires in cytomegalovirus infection. In TCRdb, the reads were re-called with MiXCR into one record per CDR3 protein. The sample has fewer than 150,000 distinct CDR3 sequences, roughly 30% seen once. Antigen specificity for these receptors is unknown. The sample consisted of CD8+ T cells from cultured PBMCs, taken from culture after CMV antigen stimulation. Receptors were obtained from a human donor in good health (CMV status not recorded). Some clones in this sample may be carry-over from other donors' samples.

The rearrangement uses TRBV6-8 and TRBJ2-5, with D perhaps matching TRBD1 (6 bases). The CDR3 contains 14 residues. Looked up from germline, CDR1 is MNHGY and CDR2 is SAAAGT. Trimming pared 4 bases from V and 2 bases from J, leaving 11 bases between. The CDR3: CASSSEQGQETQYF. As DNA, the CDR3 is TGTGCCAGCAGTTCTGAACAGGGACAAGAGACCCAGTACTTC.

The chain links TRBV7-9 to TRBJ1-5, with D unclear. The CDR3 covers 17 residues. V shed 2 bases and J shed 4 bases, with 18 bases lying between them. The germline V gene encodes CDR1 SEHNR and CDR2 FQNEAQ (reference sequence). The CDR3 nucleotides are TGTGCCAGCAGCTTAAGTCTATCAGGTTTTAGTAATCAGCCCCAGCATTTT. Protein product: CASSLSLSGFSNQPQHF.

The V call is TRBV2, the J call TRBJ2-7, with D perhaps matching TRBD2 (5 bases). The germline CDR1 and CDR2 sequences are SNHLY and FYNNEI. This CDR3 has 15 amino acids. Deletions cut 4 bases from V and 0 bases from J, with 13 bases between. In DNA, the CDR3 is TGTGCCAGCAGTGCGGGGTCGTATACCTCCTACGAGCAGTACTTC. Translating it yields CASSAGSYTSYEQYF.

The V call is TRBV12-3 or TRBV12-4, the J call TRBJ2-7, with D unclear. There are 14 residues in the CDR3. V was trimmed by 2 bases and J by 5 bases, leaving 13 bases between them. DNA for the CDR3: TGTGCCAGCAGTTTACGCGAATCTAATAACGAGCAGTACTTC. The encoded protein is CASSLRESNNEQYF.

By share of the sample, this clonotype is large. The chain is built from TRBV28 and TRBJ2-1; the D is unclear. The germline V gene encodes CDR1 MDHEN and CDR2 SYDVKM. The CDR3 consists of 13 residues. V shed 6 bases and J shed 3 bases, with 9 bases lying between them. CDR3 protein: CASRLPGYNEQFF. The CDR3 DNA is TGTGCCAGCAGATTGCCTGGCTACAATGAGCAGTTCTTC.

This clonotype has ten or more counts. This chain links TRBV27 with TRBJ1-6; D may be TRBD1 (5 bases). Per the germline V gene, CDR1 is MNHEY and CDR2 is SMNVEV (reference sequence). V shed 7 bases and J shed 7 bases, with 17 bases lying between them. The CDR3 runs 15 residues. The CDR3 nucleotides are TGTGCCAGCATATTACCGCAGGGCTCCAATTCACCCCTCCACTTT. Translating it yields CASILPQGSNSPLHF.

There are a few counts of this clonotype. The chain carries TRBV6-5 and TRBJ1-5, with a weak D call TRBD1 (5 bases). Germline CDR1 is MNHEY and CDR2 is SVGAGI. Trimming shortened V by 0 bases and J by 0 bases, and 9 bases separated the two germline ends. The CDR3 is 16 residues long. The CDR3 region has the DNA TGTGCCAGCAGTTACTCGAGACAGTATAGCAATCAGCCCCAGCATTTT. The encoded protein is CASSYSRQYSNQPQHF.

The chain combines TRBV6-1 with TRBJ1-2; no clear D. V lost 2 bases and J lost 4, with 8 bases in between. The CDR3 runs 13 residues. The germline V gene has CDR1 MNHNS and CDR2 SASEGT. The CDR3 sequence: CASSETGVYGYTF. CDR3 in DNA: TGTGCCAGCAGTGAAACGGGAGTCTATGGCTACACCTTC.

This clonotype appeared once. This chain connects TRBV5-8 to TRBJ2-2; D possibly corresponds to TRBD2 (6 bases). The germline V and J ends were trimmed by 0 bases and 5 bases, with 11 bases remaining between them. This CDR3 contains 15 residues. The germline V gene has CDR1 SGHTS and CDR2 YDEGEE. CDR3 region: CASSLEPRGTGELFF. The CDR3 DNA follows: TGTGCCAGCAGCTTGGAACCCCGGGGGACCGGGGAGCTGTTTTTT.

This clonotype was counted a few times. The J gene is TRBJ2-1, the V gene TRBV4-1; D might be TRBD1 or TRBD2, each matching 5 bases. Trimming shortened V by 0 bases and J by 1 base, and 13 bases separated the two germline ends. Germline CDR1 reads MGHRA; CDR2 reads YSYEKL. This CDR3 is built from 17 residues. CDR3 nucleotide sequence: TGCGCCAGCAGCCAAGATGGGGCGAGGGCGTCCTACAATGAGCAGTTCTTC. Protein: CASSQDGARASYNEQFF.

V gene TRBV7-3 combines with J gene TRBJ2-1; D is unclear. The CDR3 has 13 amino acids. The germline gives CDR1 SGHTA, CDR2 FQGTGA. Trimming left V 5 bases short and J 8 bases short, with 13 bases between. The CDR3 region has the DNA TGTGCCAGCAGCCCCTTGGGAAGGGATGAGCAGTTCTTC. Amino acid sequence: CASSPLGRDEQFF.

This clonotype was observed a few times. In nucleotides, the CDR3 is TGTGCCAGCAGTCTCCCTAACAGGGGATTGGGATATGGCTACACCTTC. Amino acid sequence: CASSLPNRGLGYGYTF. The rearrangement joins TRBV12-3 or TRBV12-4 to TRBJ1-2; 7 nucleotides agree with TRBD1. This CDR3 is 16 amino acids long. The V segment lost 5 bases and the J segment 5 bases; nucleotides outside the gene matches: 14.

This clonotype has only a few counts. The chain is built from TRBV6-4 and TRBJ1-2; 8 positions match TRBD1. CDR3 length equals 16 residues. Germline CDR1 reads MRHNA; CDR2 reads SNTAGT. Losses at the gene ends were 0 bases for V and 3 bases for J; bases not matched to a gene: 6. DNA for the CDR3: TGTGCCAGCAGTGACTCGGGGGGGACAGGCGACTATGGCTACACCTTC. It encodes CASSDSGGTGDYGYTF.

This chain connects TRBV19 to TRBJ1-5; tentative D call: TRBD1 (5 bases). There are 16 residues in the CDR3. Trimming shortened V by 6 bases and J by 0 bases, and 15 bases separated the two germline ends. CDR1 is LNHDA, CDR2 SQIVND, per germline (reference sequence). This CDR3 reads CASSPRGVHSNQPQHF. The CDR3 DNA is TGTGCCAGTAGCCCAAGAGGGGTACATAGCAATCAGCCCCAGCATTTT. Full variable domain (outside the CDR3, taken from reference TRBV19 and TRBJ1-5): DGGITQSPKYLFRKEGQNVTLSCEQNLNHDAMYWYRQDPGQGLRLIYYSQIVNDFQKGDIAEGYSVSREKKESFPLTVTSAQKNPTAFYLCASSPRGVHSNQPQHFGDGTRLSIL.

This chain uses TRBV7-8 with TRBJ2-1; D is possibly TRBD2 (5 bases). Germline V lookup: CDR1 SGHVS, CDR2 FQNEAQ. This CDR3 is 13 amino acids long. V was cut by 1 base and J by 10 bases, with 11 bases left in between. The CDR3 DNA is TGTGCCAGCAGCTTAGGAGGGCGAAGGGAGCAGTTCTTC. Translated: CASSLGGRREQFF.

The rearrangement uses TRBV4-2 and TRBJ1-1; D not resolved. The V end lost 3 bases, the J end lost 3 bases, and 11 bases lay between the germline ends. The CDR3 has 14 amino acids. CDR1 is LGHNA and CDR2 is YNFKEQ in the germline V gene. The CDR3 DNA reads TGTGCCAGCAGCCATCCTGCCGGGGACACTGAAGCTTTCTTT. It specifies CASSHPAGDTEAFF.

This clonotype was observed at least ten times. The V call is TRBV7-8, the J call TRBJ2-1; either TRBD1 or TRBD2 may supply D (5 bases each). V was shortened by 3 bases and J by 6 bases, with 9 bases between the two germline ends. The germline V gene has CDR1 SGHVS and CDR2 FQNEAQ. The CDR3 length is 13 residues. The CDR3 region has the DNA TGTGCCAGCAGCTTGCCCGGGGCCAATGAGCAGTTCTTC. Its protein is CASSLPGANEQFF.